This TCR beta chain was obtained from a study of T cell repertoires in cytomegalovirus infection. As for the study in general: Both a matching HLA type and CMV infection were indicated by public TCR beta signatures.

TCRdb redid the calling of the reads with MiXCR, one entry per CDR3 protein. Among some 200,000 distinct CDR3 sequences, 8% to 10% were seen once, and the ten largest hold about 4.2%. This clonotype was counted ten times or more. Its matching antigen is unknown. Findings and limits, study-wide: Carriers of CMV plus the relevant HLA were identified by cumulative public TCR beta family frequency.

Input material: PBMCs. This receptor was identified in a human donor in good health (CMV status not recorded). Some clones in this sample may be carry-over from other donors' samples.

The CDR3 DNA reads as TGTGCCAGCAGTGAAGCCACCACAGGGGTCAACTATGGCTACACCTTC. Protein sequence: CASSEATTGVNYGYTF. This chain joins TRBV2 and TRBJ1-2; TRBD1 matches at 7 bases. V gave up 0 bases and J gave up 2 bases; unmatched junction bases: 6. This CDR3 is built from 16 residues. CDR1 SNHLY and CDR2 FYNNEI come from the germline V gene.